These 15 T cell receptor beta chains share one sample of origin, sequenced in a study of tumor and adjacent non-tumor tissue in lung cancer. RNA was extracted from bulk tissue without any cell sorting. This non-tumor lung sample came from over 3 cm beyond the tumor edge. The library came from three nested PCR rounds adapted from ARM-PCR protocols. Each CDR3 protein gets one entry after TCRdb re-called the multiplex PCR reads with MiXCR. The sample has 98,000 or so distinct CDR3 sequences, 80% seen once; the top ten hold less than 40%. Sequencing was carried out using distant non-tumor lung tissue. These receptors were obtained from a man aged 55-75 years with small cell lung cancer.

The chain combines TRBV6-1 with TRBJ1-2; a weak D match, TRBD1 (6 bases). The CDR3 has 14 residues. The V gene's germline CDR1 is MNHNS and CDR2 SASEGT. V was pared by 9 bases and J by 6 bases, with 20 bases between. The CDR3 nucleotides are TGTGCCAGAATGTTACCCCGGGACAATCATGGCTACACCTTC. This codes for CARMLPRDNHGYTF.

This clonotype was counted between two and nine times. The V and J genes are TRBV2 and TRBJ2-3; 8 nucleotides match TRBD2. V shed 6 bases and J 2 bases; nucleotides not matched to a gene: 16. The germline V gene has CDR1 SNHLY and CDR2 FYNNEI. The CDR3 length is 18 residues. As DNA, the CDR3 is TGTGCCAGCAGGTCTTTTAAACCGGGAGGGCTTAACACAGATACGCAGTATTTT. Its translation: CASRSFKPGGLNTDTQYF.

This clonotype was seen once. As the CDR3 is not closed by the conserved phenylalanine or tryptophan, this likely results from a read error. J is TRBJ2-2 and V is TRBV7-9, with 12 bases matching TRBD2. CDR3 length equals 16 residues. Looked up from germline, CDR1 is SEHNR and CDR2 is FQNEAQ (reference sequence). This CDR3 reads CASSLGLAGVTGKLFL. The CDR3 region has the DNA TGTGCCAGCAGCTTAGGACTAGCGGGAGTCACCGGGAAGCTGTTTTTA.

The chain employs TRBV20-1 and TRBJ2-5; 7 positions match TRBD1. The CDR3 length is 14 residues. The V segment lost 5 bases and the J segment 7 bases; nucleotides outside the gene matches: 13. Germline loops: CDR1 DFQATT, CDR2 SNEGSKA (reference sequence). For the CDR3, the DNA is TGCAGTGCTGGCCCGACAGGGAATGGCTTGACCCAGTACTTC. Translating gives CSAGPTGNGLTQYF.

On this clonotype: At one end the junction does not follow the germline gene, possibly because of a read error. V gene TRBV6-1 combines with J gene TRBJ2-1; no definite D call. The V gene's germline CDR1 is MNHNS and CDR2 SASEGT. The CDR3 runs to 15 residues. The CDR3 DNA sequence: TGTGCCAGCAGAACGAGCGAAACCTCCTACAATGAGCAGTCCTTC. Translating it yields CASRTSETSYNEQSF.

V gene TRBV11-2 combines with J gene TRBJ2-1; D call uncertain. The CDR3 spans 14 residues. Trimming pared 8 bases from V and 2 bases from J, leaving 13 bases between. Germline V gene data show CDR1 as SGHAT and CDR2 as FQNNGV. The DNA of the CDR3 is TGTGCCAGCGGCAGAGCAGATCCCTACAATGAGCAGTTCTTC. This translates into CASGRADPYNEQFF.

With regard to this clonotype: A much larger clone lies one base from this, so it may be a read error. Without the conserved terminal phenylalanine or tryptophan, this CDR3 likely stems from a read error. CDR3 DNA sequence: TGCAGTGCTGGGAGGGGAGAGGGCTACGAGCAGTACTTA. As protein: CSAGRGEGYEQYL. The rearrangement joins TRBV20-1 to TRBJ2-7; 7 bases fit TRBD2. V lost 5 bases and J lost 3; bases outside the gene matches: 7. The CDR3 sequence is 13 residues long. Germline lookup yields CDR1 DFQATT and CDR2 SNEGSKA (reference sequence).

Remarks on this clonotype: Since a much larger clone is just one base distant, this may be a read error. CDR3 residues: CASSLQPRRYEQYF. DNA for the CDR3: TGTGCCAGCAGTTTGCAGCCGCGGCGCTACGAGCAGTACTTC. V and J are TRBV28 and TRBJ2-7; no reliable D call. Per germline, CDR1 MDHEN and CDR2 SYDVKM. Trimming removed 3 bases at V and 3 bases at J, with 12 bases between. The CDR3 spans 14 residues. Based on the CDR3 plus reference TRBV28 and TRBJ2-7, the full variable domain is DVKVTQSSRYLVKRTGEKVFLECVQDMDHENMFWYRQDPGLGLRLIYFSYDVKMKEKGDIPEGYSVSREKKERFSLILESASTNQTSMYLCASSLQPRRYEQYFGPGTRLTVT.

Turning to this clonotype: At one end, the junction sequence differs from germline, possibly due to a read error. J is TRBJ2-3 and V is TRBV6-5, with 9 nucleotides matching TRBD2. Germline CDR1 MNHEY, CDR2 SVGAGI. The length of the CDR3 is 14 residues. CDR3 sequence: CASRVSGSRDTQYF. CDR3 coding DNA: TGTGCCAGCAGGGTTAGCGGGAGTAGGGATACACAGTATTTT.

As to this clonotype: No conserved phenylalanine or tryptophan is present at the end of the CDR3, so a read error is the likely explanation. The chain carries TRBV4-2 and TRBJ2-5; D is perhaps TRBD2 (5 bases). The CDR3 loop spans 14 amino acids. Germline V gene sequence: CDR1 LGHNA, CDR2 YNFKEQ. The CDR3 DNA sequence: TGTGCCGGCAGCCAGCGGAGCAGGCAAGAGACCCAGTACTTA. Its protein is CAGSQRSRQETQYL.

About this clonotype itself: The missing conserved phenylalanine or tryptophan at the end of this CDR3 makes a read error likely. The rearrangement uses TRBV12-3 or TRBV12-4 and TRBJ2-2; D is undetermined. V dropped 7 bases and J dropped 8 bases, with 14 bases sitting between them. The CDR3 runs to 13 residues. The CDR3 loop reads CASTFASWGELFL. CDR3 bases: TGTGCCAGCACCTTTGCCTCCTGGGGGGAGCTGTTTTTG.

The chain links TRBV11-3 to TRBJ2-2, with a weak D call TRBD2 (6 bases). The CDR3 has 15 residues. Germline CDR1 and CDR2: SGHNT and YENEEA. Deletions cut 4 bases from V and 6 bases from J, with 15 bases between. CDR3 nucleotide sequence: TGTGCCAGCAGCTACGGTAACGGAGGGTCCGGGGAGCTGTTTTTT. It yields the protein CASSYGNGGSGELFF.

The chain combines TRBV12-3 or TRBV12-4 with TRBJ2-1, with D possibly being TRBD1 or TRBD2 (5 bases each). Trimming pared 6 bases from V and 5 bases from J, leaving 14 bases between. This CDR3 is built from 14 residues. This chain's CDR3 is CASRQRGGHNEQFF. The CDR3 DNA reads TGTGCCAGCAGGCAGAGGGGCGGCCACAATGAGCAGTTCTTC.

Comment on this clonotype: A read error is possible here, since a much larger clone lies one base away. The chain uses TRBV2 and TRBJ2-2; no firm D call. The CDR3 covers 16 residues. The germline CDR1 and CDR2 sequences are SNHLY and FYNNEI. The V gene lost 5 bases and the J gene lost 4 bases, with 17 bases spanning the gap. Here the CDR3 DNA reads TGTGCCAGCAGTAGCTCCCCCGCATTTAGCACCGGGGAGCTGTTTTTT. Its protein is CASSSSPAFSTGELFF.

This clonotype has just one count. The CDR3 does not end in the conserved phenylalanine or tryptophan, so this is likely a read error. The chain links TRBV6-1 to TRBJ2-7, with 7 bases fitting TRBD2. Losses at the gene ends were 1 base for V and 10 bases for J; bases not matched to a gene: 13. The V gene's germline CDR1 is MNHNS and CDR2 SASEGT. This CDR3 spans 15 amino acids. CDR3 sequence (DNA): TGTGCCAGCAGTGAAGTGTCTAGCGGAAGTAGGACTCAGTACATC. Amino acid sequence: CASSEVSSGSRTQYI.